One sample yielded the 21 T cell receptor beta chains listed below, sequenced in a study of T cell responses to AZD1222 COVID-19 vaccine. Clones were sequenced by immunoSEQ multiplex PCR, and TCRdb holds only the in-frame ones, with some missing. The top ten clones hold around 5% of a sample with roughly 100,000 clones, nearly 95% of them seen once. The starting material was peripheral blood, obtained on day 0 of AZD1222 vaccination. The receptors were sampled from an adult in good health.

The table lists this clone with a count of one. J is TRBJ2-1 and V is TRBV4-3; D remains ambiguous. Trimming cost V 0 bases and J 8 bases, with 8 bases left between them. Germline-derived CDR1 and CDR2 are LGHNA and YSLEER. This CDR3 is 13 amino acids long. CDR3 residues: CASSQDLFDEQFF. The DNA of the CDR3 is TGCGCCAGCAGCCAAGATTTATTCGATGAGCAGTTCTTC.

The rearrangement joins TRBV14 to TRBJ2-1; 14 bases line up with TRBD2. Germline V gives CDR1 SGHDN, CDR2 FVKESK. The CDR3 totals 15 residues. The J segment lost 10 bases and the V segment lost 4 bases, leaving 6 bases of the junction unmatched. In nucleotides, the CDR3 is TGTGCCAGCAGCCGACTAGCGGGAGGGGTTCGGGAGCAGTTCTTC. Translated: CASSRLAGGVREQFF. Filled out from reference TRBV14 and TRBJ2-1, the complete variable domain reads EAGVTQFPSHSVIEKGQTVTLRCDPISGHDNLYWYRRVMGKEIKFLLHFVKESKQDESGMPNNRFLAERTGGTYSTLKVQPAELEDSGVYFCASSRLAGGVREQFFGPGTRLTVL.

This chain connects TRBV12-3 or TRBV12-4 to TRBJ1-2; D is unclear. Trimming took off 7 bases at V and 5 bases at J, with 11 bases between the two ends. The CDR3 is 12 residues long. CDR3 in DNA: TGTGCCAGCACCCTTGAGGGTTATGGCTACACCTTC. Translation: CASTLEGYGYTF.

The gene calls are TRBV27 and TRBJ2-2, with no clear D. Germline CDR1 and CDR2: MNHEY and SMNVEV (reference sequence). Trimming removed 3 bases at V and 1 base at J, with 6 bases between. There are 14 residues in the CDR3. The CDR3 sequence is CASSLGLNTGELFF. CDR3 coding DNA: TGTGCCAGCAGTTTGGGCCTGAACACCGGGGAGCTGTTTTTT.

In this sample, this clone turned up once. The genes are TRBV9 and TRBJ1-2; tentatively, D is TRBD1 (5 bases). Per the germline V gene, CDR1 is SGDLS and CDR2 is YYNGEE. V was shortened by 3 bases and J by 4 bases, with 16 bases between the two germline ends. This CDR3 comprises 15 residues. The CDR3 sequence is CASSGTGLGLYGYTF. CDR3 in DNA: TGTGCCAGCAGCGGGACGGGACTCGGCCTCTATGGCTACACCTTC.

The CDR3 loop reads CASSSPGGARYNEQFF. The CDR3 DNA reads TGTGCCAGCAGCTCGCCCGGCGGGGCGAGGTACAATGAGCAGTTCTTC. The chain links TRBV11-3 to TRBJ2-1, with D perhaps TRBD2 (6 bases). V was shortened by 4 bases and J by 4 bases, with 17 bases between the two germline ends. Germline V gives CDR1 SGHNT, CDR2 YENEEA. The CDR3 spans 16 residues.

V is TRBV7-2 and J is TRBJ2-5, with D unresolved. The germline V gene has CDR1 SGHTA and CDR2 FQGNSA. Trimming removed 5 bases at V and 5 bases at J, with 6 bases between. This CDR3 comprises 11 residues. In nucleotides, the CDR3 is TGTGCCAGCAGCGTTCACGAGACCCAGTACTTC. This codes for CASSVHETQYF.

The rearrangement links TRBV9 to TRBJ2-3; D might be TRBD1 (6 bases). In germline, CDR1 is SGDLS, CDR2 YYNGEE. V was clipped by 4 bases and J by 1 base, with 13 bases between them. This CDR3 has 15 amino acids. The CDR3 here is CASSSRGVGTDTQYF. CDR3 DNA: TGTGCCAGCAGCTCCAGGGGAGTGGGCACAGATACGCAGTATTTT.

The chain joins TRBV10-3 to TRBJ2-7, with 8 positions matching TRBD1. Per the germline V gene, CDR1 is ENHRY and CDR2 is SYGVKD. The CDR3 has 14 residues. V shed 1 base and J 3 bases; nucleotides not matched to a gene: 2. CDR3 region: CAISEFTGGYEQYF. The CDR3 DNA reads TGTGCCATCAGTGAGTTTACAGGGGGCTACGAGCAGTACTTC.

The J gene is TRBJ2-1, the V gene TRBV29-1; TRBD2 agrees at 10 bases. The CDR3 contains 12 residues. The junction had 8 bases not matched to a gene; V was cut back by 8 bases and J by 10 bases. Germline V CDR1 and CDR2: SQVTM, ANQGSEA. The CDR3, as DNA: TGCAGCCTTTGGAGGACTAGCGGAGAGCAGTTCTTC. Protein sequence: CSLWRTSGEQFF.

The DNA of the CDR3 is TGCGCCAGCAGCCAAGGGCGCGGCTCTGGAAACACCATATATTTT. Translated, it gives CASSQGRGSGNTIYF. The rearrangement links TRBV4-1 to TRBJ1-3; D unresolved. Trimming left V 1 base short and J 0 bases short, with 7 bases between. This CDR3 spans 15 amino acids. Germline lookup yields CDR1 MGHRA and CDR2 YSYEKL.

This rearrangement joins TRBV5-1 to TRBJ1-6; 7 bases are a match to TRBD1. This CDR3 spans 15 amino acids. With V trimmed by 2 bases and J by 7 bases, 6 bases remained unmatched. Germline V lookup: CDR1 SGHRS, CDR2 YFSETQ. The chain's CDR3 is CASSFLGQQNSPLHF. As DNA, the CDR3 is TGCGCCAGCAGCTTTCTGGGACAGCAAAATTCACCCCTCCACTTT.

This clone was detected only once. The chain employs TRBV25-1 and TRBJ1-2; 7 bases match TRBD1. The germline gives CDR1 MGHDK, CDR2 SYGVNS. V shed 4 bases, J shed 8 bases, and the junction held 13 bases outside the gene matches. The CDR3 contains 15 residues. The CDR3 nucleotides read TGTGCCAGCAGTGGCAGACAGGGCTTACTACGCGGCTACACCTTC. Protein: CASSGRQGLLRGYTF.

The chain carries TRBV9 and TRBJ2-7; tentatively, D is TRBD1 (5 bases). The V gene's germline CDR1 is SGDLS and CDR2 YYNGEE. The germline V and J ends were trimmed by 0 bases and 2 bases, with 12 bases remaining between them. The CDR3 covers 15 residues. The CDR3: CASSVGAGMTYEQYF. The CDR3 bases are TGTGCCAGCAGCGTAGGGGCAGGGATGACCTACGAGCAGTACTTC.

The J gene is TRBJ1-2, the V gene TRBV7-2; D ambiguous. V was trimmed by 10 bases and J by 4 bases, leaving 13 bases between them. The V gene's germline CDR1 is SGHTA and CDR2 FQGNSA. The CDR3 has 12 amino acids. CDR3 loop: CATAEGFYGYTF. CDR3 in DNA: TGTGCCACTGCGGAGGGCTTCTATGGCTACACCTTC.

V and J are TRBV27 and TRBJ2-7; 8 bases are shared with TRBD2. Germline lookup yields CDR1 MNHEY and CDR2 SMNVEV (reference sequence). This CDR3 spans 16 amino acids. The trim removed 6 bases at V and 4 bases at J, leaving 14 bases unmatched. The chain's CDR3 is CASSLAGSVSRYEQYF. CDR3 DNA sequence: TGTGCCAGCAGCTTAGCGGGGTCCGTCTCAAGATACGAGCAGTACTTC.

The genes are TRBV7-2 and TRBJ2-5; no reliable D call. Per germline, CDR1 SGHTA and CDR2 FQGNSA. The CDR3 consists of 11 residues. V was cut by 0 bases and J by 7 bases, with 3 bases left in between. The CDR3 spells CASSLAVTQYF. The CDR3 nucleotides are TGTGCCAGCAGCTTAGCGGTGACCCAGTACTTC.

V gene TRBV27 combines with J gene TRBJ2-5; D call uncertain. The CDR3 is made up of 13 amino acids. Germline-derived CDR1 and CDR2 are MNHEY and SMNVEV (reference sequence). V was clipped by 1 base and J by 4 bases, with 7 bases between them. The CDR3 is CASSLFPGETQYF. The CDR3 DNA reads TGTGCCAGCAGTTTATTCCCGGGAGAGACCCAGTACTTC.

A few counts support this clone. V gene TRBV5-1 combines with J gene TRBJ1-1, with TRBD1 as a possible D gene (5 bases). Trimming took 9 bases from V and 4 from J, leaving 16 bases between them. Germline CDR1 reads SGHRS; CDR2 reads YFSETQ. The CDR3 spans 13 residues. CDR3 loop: CATNLGEGTEAFF. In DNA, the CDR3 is TGCGCCACCAATCTGGGGGAGGGCACTGAAGCTTTCTTT.

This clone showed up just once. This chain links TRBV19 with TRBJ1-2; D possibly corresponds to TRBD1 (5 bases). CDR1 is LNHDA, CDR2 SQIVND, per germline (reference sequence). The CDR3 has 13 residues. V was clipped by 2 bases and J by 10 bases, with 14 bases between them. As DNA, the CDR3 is TGTGCCAGTAGTATATTGGGAACAGGCACCTACACCTTC. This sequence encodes CASSILGTGTYTF.

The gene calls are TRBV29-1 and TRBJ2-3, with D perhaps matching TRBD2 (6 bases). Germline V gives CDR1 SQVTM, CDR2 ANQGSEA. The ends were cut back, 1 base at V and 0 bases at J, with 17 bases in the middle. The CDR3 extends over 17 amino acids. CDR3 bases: TGCAGCGTTGAAGGAGGTCGGGTGGAGGGGAGCACAGATACGCAGTATTTT. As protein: CSVEGGRVEGSTDTQYF.